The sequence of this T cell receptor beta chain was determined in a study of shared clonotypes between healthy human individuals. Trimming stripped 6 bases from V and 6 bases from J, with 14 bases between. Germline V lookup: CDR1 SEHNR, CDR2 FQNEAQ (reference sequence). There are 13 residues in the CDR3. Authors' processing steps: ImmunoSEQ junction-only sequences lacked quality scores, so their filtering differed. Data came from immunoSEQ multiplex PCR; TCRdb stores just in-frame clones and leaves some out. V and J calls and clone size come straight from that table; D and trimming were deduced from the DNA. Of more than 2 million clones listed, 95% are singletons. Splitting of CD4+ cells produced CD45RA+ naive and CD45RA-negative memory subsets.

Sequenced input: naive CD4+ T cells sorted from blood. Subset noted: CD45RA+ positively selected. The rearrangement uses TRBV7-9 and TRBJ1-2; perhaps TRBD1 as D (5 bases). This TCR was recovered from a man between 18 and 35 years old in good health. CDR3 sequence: CASRVQGGNGYTF. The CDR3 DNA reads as TGTGCCAGCAGGGTTCAGGGAGGCAATGGCTACACCTTC.